One and the same sample provided the 15 T cell receptor beta chains below, sequenced in a study of blood T cell repertoires in COVID-19. The data were produced by immunoSEQ multiplex PCR, yet TCRdb's version contains in-frame clones alone and is incomplete. The table has about 70,000 clones, around 88% seen once. Sequencing was carried out using peripheral blood. The source is a woman older than 75 with acute or convalescent COVID-19.

The sample holds one count of this clone. The rearrangement links TRBV6-5 to TRBJ2-1, with TRBD2 matching over 11 bases. CDR3 length: 15 amino acids. CDR1 and CDR2 (germline): MNHEY, SVGAGI. Losses at the gene ends were 6 bases for V and 6 bases for J; bases not matched to a gene: 7. The CDR3 DNA is TGTGCCAGCAGCGCAGAGCTAGCGGGGGGCAATGAGCAGTTCTTC. Its protein product is CASSAELAGGNEQFF.

The chain is built from TRBV2 and TRBJ2-2, with 7 bases fitting TRBD1. The V gene's germline CDR1 is SNHLY and CDR2 FYNNEI. V shed 4 bases and J 2 bases; nucleotides not matched to a gene: 7. The CDR3 extends over 16 amino acids. The CDR3 DNA reads TGTGCCAGCAGTGTGCTCGGGACAGAAAACACCGGGGAGCTGTTTTTT. The encoded protein is CASSVLGTENTGELFF. Filled out from reference TRBV2 and TRBJ2-2, the complete variable domain reads EPEVTQTPSHQVTQMGQEVILRCVPISNHLYFYWYRQILGQKVEFLVSFYNNEISEKSEIFDDQFSVERPDGSNFTLKIRSTKLEDSAMYFCASSVLGTENTGELFFGEGSRLTVL.

The rearrangement links TRBV6-1 to TRBJ2-7, with 7 bases lining up with TRBD2. The CDR3 runs 15 residues. V lost 2 bases, J lost 2 bases, and 6 bases stayed unmatched. Germline loops: CDR1 MNHNS, CDR2 SASEGT. DNA for the CDR3: TGTGCCAGCAGTGAATTGGGCGGGAGAGCCTACGAGCAGTACTTC. It is translated as CASSELGGRAYEQYF.

The V and J genes are TRBV5-8 and TRBJ2-2, with no clear D. The length of the CDR3 is 13 residues. V lost 1 base to trimming and J lost 3 bases, with 4 bases between them. Germline assignment: CDR1 SGHTS and CDR2 YDEGEE. The CDR3: CASSLSHTGELFF. CDR3 DNA sequence: TGTGCCAGCAGCTTGAGCCACACCGGGGAGCTGTTTTTT.

The chain is built from TRBV28 and TRBJ2-3; 7 bases agree with TRBD2. Unmatched junction bases numbered 8, after V lost 6 bases and J lost 2 bases. The CDR3 has 15 residues. The V gene's germline CDR1 is MDHEN and CDR2 SYDVKM. The CDR3 is CASSPAGGFTDTQYF. CDR3 nucleotide sequence: TGTGCCAGCAGCCCGGCCGGGGGGTTCACAGATACGCAGTATTTT.

This chain links TRBV6-5 with TRBJ2-3; 9 positions match TRBD1. CDR3 size: 13 residues. With 10 bases clipped from V and 9 bases from J, the junction kept 11 bases outside the gene matches. Germline V gene sequence: CDR1 MNHEY, CDR2 SVGAGI. CDR3 DNA sequence: TGTGCCACCTCGTTGGGACAGGGAACCACGCAGTATTTT. Translation gives CATSLGQGTTQYF.

The genes are TRBV5-4 and TRBJ2-4, with a tentative D call TRBD2 (5 bases). The CDR3 length is 15 residues. Germline V gene data show CDR1 as SGHNT and CDR2 as YYREEE (reference sequence). The V end lost 0 bases, the J end lost 6 bases, and 13 bases lay between the germline ends. The CDR3 region is CASSLGTGHGNIQYF. The CDR3 region has the DNA TGTGCCAGCAGCTTGGGGACTGGCCATGGAAACATTCAGTACTTC.

The sample holds one count of this clone. The chain has TRBV6-2 or TRBV6-3 and TRBJ2-2; possibly TRBD2 for D (5 bases). Deletions cut 0 bases from V and 4 bases from J, with 12 bases between. Germline CDR1 and CDR2: MNHEY and SVGEGT. The CDR3 totals 16 residues. As DNA, the CDR3 is TGTGCCAGCAGTTACTCGAAACCGGGAACCACCGGGGAGCTGTTTTTT. Translating it yields CASSYSKPGTTGELFF.

The V call is TRBV3-1 (or the pseudogene TRBV3-2), the J call TRBJ1-1; maybe TRBD1 (5 bases). The CDR3 runs to 12 residues. Between the trimmed V and J ends, which lost 1 base and 10 bases, there was a span of 10 bases. CDR1 and CDR2 (germline): LGHDT, YNNKEL (reference sequence). The CDR3 is CASSQGSGGAFF. Written as DNA, the CDR3 is TGTGCCAGCAGCCAAGGTTCCGGGGGAGCTTTCTTT.

The gene calls are TRBV28 and TRBJ2-7; 7 bases fit TRBD1. In germline, CDR1 is MDHEN, CDR2 SYDVKM. This CDR3 spans 14 amino acids. With V trimmed by 5 bases and J by 6 bases, 10 bases remained unmatched. The CDR3, as DNA: TGTGCCAGCAGTCTGGGACAGATTTTTGGCGAGCAGTACTTC. This codes for CASSLGQIFGEQYF.

This clone showed up just once. This chain uses TRBV5-6 with TRBJ1-3; D possibly corresponds to TRBD1 (6 bases). Germline CDR1 reads SGHDT; CDR2 reads YYEEEE. This CDR3 contains 13 residues. Deletions cut 4 bases from V and 11 bases from J, with 16 bases between. CDR3 DNA sequence: TGTGCCAGCAGCCCACAGGGACGAGGCTCCATATATTTT. The encoded protein is CASSPQGRGSIYF.

CDR3: CASSRLAQGGDGYTF. The CDR3 DNA is TGTGCCAGCAGCCGTTTAGCACAGGGGGGCGATGGCTACACCTTC. V gene TRBV28 combines with J gene TRBJ1-2, with 8 bases matching TRBD1. The CDR3 totals 15 residues. Looked up from germline, CDR1 is MDHEN and CDR2 is SYDVKM. V shed 6 bases, J shed 6 bases, and the junction held 12 bases outside the gene matches.

The J gene is TRBJ1-1, the V gene TRBV24-1, with D possibly TRBD1 on 5 matching bases. The V end was cut by 4 bases, the J end by 5 bases, with 10 bases between. The germline V gene encodes CDR1 KGHDR and CDR2 SFDVKD. This CDR3 has 13 residues. CDR3 in DNA: TGTGCCACCAGTGACGCAGGGAAGACTGAAGCTTTCTTT. Protein: CATSDAGKTEAFF.

The genes are TRBV2 and TRBJ1-2; D is unclear. Germline assignment: CDR1 SNHLY and CDR2 FYNNEI. The CDR3 is 12 residues long. Trimming pared 4 bases from V and 8 bases from J, leaving 11 bases between. The CDR3 coding sequence is TGTGCCAGCAGTGTCGGGGTAGGAGGCTACACCTTC. It codes for CASSVGVGGYTF.

This chain uses TRBV6-1 with TRBJ1-4; 7 bases match TRBD1. V shed 0 bases, J shed 10 bases, and the junction held 8 bases outside the gene matches. Germline V CDR1 and CDR2: MNHNS, SASEGT. The CDR3 is 15 residues long. CDR3 residues: CASSEAGPNRGKLFF. CDR3 in DNA: TGTGCCAGCAGTGAAGCCGGCCCTAACAGGGGAAAACTGTTTTTT.